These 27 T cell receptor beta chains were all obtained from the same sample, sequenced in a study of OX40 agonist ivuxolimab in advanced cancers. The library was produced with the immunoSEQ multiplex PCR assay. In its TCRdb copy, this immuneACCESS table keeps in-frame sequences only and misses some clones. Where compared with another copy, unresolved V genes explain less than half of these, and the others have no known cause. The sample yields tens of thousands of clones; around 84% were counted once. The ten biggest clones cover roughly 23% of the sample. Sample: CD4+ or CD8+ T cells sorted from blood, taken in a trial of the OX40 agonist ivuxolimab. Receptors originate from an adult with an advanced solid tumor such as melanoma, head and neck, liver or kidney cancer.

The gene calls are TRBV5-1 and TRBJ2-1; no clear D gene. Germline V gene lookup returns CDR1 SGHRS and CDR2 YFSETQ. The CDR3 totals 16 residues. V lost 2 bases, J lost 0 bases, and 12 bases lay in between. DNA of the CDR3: TGCGCCAGCAGCTTAGGACCCCTTAGCTCCTACAATGAGCAGTTCTTC. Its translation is CASSLGPLSSYNEQFF. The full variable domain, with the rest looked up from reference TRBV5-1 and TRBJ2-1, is KAGVTQTPRYLIKTRGQQVTLSCSPISGHRSVSWYQQTPGQGLQFLFEYFSETQRNKGNFPGRFSGRQFSNSRSEMNVSTLELGDSALYLCASSLGPLSSYNEQFFGPGTRLTVL.

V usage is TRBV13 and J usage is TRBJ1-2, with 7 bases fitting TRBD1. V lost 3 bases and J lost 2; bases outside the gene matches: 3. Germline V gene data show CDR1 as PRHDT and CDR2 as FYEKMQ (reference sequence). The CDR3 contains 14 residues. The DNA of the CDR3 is TGTGCCAGCAGCTTCCAGGGGGGAAACTATGGCTACACCTTC. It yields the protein CASSFQGGNYGYTF.

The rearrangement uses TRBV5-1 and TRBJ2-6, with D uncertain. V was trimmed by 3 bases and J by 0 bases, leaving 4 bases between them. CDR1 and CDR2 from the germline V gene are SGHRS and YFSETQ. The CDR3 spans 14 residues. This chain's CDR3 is CASSYSSGANVLTF. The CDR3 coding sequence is TGCGCCAGCAGCTACAGCTCTGGGGCCAACGTCCTGACTTTC.

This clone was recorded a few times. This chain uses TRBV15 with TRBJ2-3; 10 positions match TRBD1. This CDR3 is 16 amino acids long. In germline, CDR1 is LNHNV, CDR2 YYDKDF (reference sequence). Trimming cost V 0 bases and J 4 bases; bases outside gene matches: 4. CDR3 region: CATSRDRTGGPDTQYF. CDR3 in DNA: TGTGCCACCAGCAGAGATCGGACAGGGGGGCCAGATACGCAGTATTTT.

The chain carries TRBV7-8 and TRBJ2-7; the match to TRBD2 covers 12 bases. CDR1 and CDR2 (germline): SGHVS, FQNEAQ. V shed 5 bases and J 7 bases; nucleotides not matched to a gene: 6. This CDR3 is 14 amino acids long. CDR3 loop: CASSPGLAGLEQYF. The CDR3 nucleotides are TGTGCCAGCAGCCCTGGACTAGCGGGGCTGGAGCAGTACTTC.

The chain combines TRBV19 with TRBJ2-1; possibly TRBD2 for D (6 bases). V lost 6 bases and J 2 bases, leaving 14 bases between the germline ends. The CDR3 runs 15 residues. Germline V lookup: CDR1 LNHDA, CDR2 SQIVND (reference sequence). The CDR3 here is CASSAGSITYNEQFF. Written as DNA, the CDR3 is TGTGCCAGTAGCGCGGGGTCTATTACCTACAATGAGCAGTTCTTC.

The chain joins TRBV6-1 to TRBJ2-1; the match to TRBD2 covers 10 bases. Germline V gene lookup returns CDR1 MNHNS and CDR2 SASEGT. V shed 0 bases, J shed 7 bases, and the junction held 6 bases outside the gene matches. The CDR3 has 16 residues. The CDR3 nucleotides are TGTGCCAGCAGTGAAGCCGAAGCGGGAGGGGGGAATGAGCAGTTCTTC. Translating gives CASSEAEAGGGNEQFF.

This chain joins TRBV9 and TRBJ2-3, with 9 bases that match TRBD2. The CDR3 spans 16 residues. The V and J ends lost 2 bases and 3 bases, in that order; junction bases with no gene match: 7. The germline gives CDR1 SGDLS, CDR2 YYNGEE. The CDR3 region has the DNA TGTGCCAGCAGCGTGGCTAGCGGGACGATAACAGATACGCAGTATTTT. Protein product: CASSVASGTITDTQYF.

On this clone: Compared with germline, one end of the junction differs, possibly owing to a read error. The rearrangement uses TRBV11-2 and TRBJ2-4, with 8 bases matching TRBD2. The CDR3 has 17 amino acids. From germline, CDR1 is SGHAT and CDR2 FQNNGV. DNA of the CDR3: TGTGCCAGCAGCCTAGAAACTAGCGGCGACTTGAAAAACATTCAGTACTTC. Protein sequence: CASSLETSGDLKNIQYF.

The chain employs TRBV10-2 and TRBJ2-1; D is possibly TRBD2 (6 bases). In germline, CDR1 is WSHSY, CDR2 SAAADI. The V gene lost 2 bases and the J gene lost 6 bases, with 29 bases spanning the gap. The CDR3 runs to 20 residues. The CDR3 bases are TGCGCCAGCAGTGAGACGCGGACTGGAGCGGAGGGGTGGGACCGCAATGAGCAGTTCTTC. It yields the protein CASSETRTGAEGWDRNEQFF.

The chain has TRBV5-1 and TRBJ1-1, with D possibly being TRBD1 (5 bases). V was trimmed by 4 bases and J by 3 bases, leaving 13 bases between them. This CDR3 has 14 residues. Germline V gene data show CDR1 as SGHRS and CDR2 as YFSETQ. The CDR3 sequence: CASSQGGGYTEAFF. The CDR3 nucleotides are TGCGCCAGCAGCCAGGGAGGAGGGTACACTGAAGCTTTCTTT.

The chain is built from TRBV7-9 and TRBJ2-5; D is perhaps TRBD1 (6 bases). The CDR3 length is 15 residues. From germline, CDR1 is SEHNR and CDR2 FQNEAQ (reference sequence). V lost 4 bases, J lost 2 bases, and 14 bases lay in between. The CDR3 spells CASSSGTKSQETQYF. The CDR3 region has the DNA TGTGCCAGCAGCTCCGGGACAAAATCACAAGAGACCCAGTACTTC.

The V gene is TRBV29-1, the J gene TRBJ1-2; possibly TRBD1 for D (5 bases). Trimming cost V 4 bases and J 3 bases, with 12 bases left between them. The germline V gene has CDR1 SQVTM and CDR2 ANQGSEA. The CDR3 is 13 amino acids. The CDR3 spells CSVGMDTHYGYTF. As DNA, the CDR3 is TGCAGCGTTGGAATGGACACCCACTATGGCTACACCTTC.

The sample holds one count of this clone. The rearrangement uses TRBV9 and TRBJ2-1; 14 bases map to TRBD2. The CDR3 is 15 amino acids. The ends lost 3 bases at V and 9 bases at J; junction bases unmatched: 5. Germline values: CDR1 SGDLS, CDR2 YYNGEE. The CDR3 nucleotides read TGTGCCAGCAGCGCCGGGACTAGCGGGAGCGGTGAGCAGTTCTTC. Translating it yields CASSAGTSGSGEQFF.

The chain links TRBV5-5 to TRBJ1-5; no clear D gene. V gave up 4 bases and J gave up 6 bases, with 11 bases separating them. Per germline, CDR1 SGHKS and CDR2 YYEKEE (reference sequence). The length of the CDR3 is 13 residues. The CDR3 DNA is TGTGCCAGCAGCCTCGCCGAGGGTCAGCCCCAGCATTTT. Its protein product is CASSLAEGQPQHF.

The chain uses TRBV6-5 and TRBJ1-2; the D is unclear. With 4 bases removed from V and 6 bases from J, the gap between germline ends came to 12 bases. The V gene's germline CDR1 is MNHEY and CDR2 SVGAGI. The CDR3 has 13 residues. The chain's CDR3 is CASSFGSIDGYTF. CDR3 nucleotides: TGTGCCAGCAGTTTCGGTAGTATTGATGGCTACACCTTC.

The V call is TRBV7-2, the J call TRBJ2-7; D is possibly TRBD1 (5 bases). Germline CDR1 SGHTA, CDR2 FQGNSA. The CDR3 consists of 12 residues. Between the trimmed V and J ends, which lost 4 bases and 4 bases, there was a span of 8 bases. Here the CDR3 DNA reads TGTGCCAGCAGCTACGACAGATACGAGCAGTACTTC. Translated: CASSYDRYEQYF.

The CDR3 is CASSLLASGDSYNEQFF. The CDR3 nucleotides read TGCGCCAGCAGCTTGTTGGCTAGCGGGGACTCCTACAATGAGCAGTTCTTC. The V call is TRBV5-1, the J call TRBJ2-1; 9 bases map to TRBD2. This CDR3 is built from 17 residues. Germline loops: CDR1 SGHRS, CDR2 YFSETQ. V shed 1 base, J shed 0 bases, and the junction held 5 bases outside the gene matches.

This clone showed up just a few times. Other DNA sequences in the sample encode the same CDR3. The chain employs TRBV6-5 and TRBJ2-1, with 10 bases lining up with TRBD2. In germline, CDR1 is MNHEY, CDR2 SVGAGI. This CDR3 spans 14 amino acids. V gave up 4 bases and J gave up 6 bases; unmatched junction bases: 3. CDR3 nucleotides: TGTGCCAGCAGTTTAGCGGGGGGCCCCAATGAGCAGTTCTTC. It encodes CASSLAGGPNEQFF.

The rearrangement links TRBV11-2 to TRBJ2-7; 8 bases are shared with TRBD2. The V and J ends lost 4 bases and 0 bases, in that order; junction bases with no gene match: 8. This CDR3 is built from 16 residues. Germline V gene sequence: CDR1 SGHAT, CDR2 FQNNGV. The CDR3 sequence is CASSSSGGTLSYEQYF. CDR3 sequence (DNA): TGTGCCAGCAGCTCCAGCGGGGGAACTCTCTCCTACGAGCAGTACTTC.

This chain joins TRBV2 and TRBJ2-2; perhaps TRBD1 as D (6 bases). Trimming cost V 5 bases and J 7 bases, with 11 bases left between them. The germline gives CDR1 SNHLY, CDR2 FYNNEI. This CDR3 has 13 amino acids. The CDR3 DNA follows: TGTGCCAGCAGTTGGGGGCTGAACGGGGAGCTGTTTTTT. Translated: CASSWGLNGELFF.

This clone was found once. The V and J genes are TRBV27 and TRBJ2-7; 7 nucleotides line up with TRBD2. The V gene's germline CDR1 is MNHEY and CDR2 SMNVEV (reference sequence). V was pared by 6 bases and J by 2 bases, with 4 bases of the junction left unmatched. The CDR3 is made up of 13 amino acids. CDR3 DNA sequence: TGTGCCAGCAGCCTAGCGGACACCTACGAGCAGTACTTC. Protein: CASSLADTYEQYF.

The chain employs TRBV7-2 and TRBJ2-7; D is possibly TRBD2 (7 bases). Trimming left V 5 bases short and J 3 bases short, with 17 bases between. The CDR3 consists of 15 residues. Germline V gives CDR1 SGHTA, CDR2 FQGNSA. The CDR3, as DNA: TGTGCCAGCAGCCTCCAGGGAGGGGGAGGCTACGAGCAGTACTTC. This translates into CASSLQGGGGYEQYF.

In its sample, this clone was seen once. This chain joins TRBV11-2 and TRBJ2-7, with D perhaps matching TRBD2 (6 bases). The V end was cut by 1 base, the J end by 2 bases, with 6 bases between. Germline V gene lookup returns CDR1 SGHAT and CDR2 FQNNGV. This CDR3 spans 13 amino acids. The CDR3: CASSLGTTYEQYF. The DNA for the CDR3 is TGTGCCAGCAGCTTAGGGACTACCTACGAGCAGTACTTC. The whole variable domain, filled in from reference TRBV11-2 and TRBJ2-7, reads EAGVAQSPRYKIIEKRQSVAFWCNPISGHATLYWYQQILGQGPKLLIQFQNNGVVDDSQLPKDRFSAERLKGVDSTLKIQPAKLEDSAVYLCASSLGTTYEQYFGPGTRLTVT.

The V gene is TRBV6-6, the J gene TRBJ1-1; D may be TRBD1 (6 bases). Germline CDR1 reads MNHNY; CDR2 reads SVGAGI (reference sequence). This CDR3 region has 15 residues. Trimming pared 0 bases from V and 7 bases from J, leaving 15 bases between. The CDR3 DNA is TGTGCCAGCAGTTACTCCCGCCCCTCGACAGGTGAAGCTTTCTTT. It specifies CASSYSRPSTGEAFF.

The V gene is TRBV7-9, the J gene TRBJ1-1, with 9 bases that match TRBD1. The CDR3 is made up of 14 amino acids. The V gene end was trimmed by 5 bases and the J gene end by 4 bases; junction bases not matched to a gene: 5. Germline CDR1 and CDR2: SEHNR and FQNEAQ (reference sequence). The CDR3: CASSPTGGFTEAFF. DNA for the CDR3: TGTGCCAGCAGCCCGACAGGGGGATTCACTGAAGCTTTCTTT.

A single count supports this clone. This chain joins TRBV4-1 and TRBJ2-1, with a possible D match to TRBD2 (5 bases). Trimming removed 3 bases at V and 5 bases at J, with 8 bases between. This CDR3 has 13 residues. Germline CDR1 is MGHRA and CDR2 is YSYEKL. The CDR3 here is CASSHERDNEQFF. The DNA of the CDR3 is TGCGCCAGCAGCCACGAGAGGGACAATGAGCAGTTCTTC.